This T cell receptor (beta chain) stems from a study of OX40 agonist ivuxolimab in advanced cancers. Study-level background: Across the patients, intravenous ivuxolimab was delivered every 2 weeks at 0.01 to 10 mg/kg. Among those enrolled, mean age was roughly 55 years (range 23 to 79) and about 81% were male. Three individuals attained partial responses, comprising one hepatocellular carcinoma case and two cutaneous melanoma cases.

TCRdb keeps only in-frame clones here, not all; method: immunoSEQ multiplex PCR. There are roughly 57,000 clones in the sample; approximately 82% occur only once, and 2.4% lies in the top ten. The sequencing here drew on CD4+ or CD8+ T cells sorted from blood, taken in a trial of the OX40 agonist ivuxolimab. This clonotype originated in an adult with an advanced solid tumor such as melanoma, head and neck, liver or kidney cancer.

The CDR3 bases are TGTGCCATCCTACAGGGAGGAGAAAACACCATATATTTT. It translates to CAILQGGENTIYF. The chain couples TRBV10-3 to TRBJ1-3; the D gene is possibly TRBD1 (6 bases). CDR1 and CDR2 from the germline V gene are ENHRY and SYGVKD. The CDR3 is 13 residues long. Deletions cut 8 bases from V and 6 bases from J, with 14 bases between.